The sequence of this T cell receptor beta chain was determined in a study of early T cells in non-severe SARS-CoV-2 infection. About the research overall: Unsorted whole-blood RNA was sequenced in bulk, leaving chains unpaired. Broader study findings: Anti-spike CD8 responses were favored in VDJdb matching, and private and CD4 specificities were missed.

Individual cDNA molecules received unique molecular identifiers. TCRdb re-called the 5' RACE reads through MiXCR, storing one row per CDR3 protein. The top ten clones hold 7.5% to 9% of a sample with some 32,000 distinct CDR3 sequences, roughly 3.9% of them seen once. The CDR3 sequence is 15 residues long. The V segment lost 6 bases and the J segment 4 bases; nucleotides outside the gene matches: 6. Many counts were recorded for this clonotype. Its antigen remains unknown. This TCR came from an adult who was a healthcare worker with PCR-confirmed SARS-CoV-2 infection or an uninfected control (not recorded which). Sequencing was carried out using whole blood. This rearrangement joins TRBV12-3 or TRBV12-4 to TRBJ2-1, with 10 bases that match TRBD2. The CDR3 bases are TGTGCCAGCAGCCCAACTAGCGGGGTATACAATGAGCAGTTCTTC. Protein sequence: CASSPTSGVYNEQFF.